This T cell receptor (beta chain) is from a study of CD4 T cells in relation to SARS-CoV-2 and coronaviruses. Uncultured naive and memory CD4+ T cells supplied DNA for deep TCR-beta sequencing. This table comes from immunoSEQ multiplex PCR, and its TCRdb copy is limited to in-frame clones, with some not included. The sample records around 65,000 clones, approximately 87% being singletons. CD4+ T cells from unexposed donors were obtained before the COVID-19 pandemic (2011-2018). Cryopreserved PBMCs were CD4-enriched, then split into naive and memory cells. Comments on this clone: The target antigen is unknown.

Study results and limitations: The cross-reactivity analysis covered only spike protein, not other viral proteins.

The sample comprised memory CD4+ T cells from PBMCs. This TCR came from a human donor in good health.

The CDR3 here is CASSKALAGGQKSEYNEQFF. As DNA, the CDR3 is TGTGCCAGCAGCAAAGCGCTAGCGGGAGGCCAAAAATCGGAGTACAATGAGCAGTTCTTC. The chain employs TRBV21-1 and TRBJ2-1; the D segment call TRBD2 is taken from the table without a DNA check. TRBV21-1 corresponds to a pseudogene. The CDR3 has 20 amino acids.